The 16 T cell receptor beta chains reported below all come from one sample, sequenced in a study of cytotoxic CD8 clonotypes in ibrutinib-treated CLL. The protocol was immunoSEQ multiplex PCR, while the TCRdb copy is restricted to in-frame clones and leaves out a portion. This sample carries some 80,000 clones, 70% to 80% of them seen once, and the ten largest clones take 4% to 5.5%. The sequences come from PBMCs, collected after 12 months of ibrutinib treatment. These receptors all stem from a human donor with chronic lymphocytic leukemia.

CDR3 DNA sequence: TGTGCCAGCAGCCATGACGACGGGAACACTGAAGCTTTCTTT. Protein sequence: CASSHDDGNTEAFF. V gene TRBV28 combines with J gene TRBJ1-1; D unresolved. The germline gives CDR1 MDHEN, CDR2 SYDVKM. The CDR3 is 14 residues long. Trimming left V 6 bases short and J 1 base short, with 12 bases between.

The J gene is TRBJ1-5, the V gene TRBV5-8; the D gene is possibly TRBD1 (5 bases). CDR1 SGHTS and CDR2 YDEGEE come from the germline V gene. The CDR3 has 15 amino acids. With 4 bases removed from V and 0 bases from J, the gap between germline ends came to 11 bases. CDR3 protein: CASSASGLSNQPQHF. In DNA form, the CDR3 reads TGTGCCAGCAGCGCGTCAGGGCTTAGCAATCAGCCCCAGCATTTT. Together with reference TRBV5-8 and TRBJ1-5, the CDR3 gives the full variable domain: EAGVTQSPTHLIKTRGQQATLRCSPISGHTSVYWYQQALGLGLQFLLWYDEGEERNRGNFPPRFSGRQFPNYSSELNVNALELEDSALYLCASSASGLSNQPQHFGDGTRLSIL.

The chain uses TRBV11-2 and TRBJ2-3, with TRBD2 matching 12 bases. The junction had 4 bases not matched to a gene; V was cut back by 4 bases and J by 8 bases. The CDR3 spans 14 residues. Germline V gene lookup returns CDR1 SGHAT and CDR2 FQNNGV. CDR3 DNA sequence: TGTGCCAGCAGCTCTTCGACTAGCGGGAGTACGCAGTATTTT. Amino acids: CASSSSTSGSTQYF.

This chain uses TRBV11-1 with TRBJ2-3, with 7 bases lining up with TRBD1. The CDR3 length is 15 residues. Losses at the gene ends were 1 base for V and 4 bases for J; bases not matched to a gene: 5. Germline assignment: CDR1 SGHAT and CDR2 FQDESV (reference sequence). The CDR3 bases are TGTGCCAGCAGCTTAGTAGGGACAGATTCAGATACGCAGTATTTT. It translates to CASSLVGTDSDTQYF.

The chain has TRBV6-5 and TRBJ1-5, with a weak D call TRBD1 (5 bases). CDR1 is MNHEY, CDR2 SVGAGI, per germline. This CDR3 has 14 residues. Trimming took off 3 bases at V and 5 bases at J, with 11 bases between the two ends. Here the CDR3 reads CASSYLGVDQPQHF. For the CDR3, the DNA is TGTGCCAGCAGTTATCTGGGGGTAGATCAGCCCCAGCATTTT.

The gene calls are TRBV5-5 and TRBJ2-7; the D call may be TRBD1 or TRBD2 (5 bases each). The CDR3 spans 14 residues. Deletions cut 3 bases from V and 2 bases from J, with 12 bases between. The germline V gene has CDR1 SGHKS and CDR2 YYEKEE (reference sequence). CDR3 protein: CASSWGPGPYEQYF. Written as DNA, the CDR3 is TGTGCCAGCAGCTGGGGTCCGGGGCCCTACGAGCAGTACTTC.

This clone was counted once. CDR3 sequence (DNA): TGCGCCAGCAGCAGGAGAGGATTAGCGGTCAGAGGAGGAGAGACCCAGTACTTC. This sequence encodes CASSRRGLAVRGGETQYF. V and J are TRBV5-1 and TRBJ2-5, with D tentatively TRBD2 (6 bases). CDR1 is SGHRS and CDR2 is YFSETQ in the germline V gene. V lost 4 bases, J lost 4 bases, and 26 bases lay in between. CDR3 length: 18 residues.

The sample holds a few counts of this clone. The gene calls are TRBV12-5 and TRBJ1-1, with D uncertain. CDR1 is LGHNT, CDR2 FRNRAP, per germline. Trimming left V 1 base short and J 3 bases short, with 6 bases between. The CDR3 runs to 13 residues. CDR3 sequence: CASGLDSHTEAFF. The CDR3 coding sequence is TGTGCTAGTGGTTTGGACAGCCACACTGAAGCTTTCTTT.

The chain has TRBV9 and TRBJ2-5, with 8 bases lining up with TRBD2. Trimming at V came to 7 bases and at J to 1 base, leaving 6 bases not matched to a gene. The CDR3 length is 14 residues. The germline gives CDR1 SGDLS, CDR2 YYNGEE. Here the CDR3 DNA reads TGTGCCAGCGGCCCTAGCGGGCCCCAAGAGACCCAGTACTTC. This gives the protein CASGPSGPQETQYF.

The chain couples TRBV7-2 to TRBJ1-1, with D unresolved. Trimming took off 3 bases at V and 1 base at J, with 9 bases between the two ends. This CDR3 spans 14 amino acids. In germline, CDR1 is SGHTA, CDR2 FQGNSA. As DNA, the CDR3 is TGTGCCAGCAGCTTTGGACGGACGAACACTGAAGCTTTCTTT. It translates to CASSFGRTNTEAFF.

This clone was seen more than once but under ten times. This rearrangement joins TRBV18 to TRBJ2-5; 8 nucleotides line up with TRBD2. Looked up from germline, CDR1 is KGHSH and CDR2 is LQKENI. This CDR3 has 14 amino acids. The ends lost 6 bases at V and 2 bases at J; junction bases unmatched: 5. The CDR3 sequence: CASSLAGPQETQYF. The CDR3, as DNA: TGTGCCAGCTCGTTAGCGGGGCCACAAGAGACCCAGTACTTC.

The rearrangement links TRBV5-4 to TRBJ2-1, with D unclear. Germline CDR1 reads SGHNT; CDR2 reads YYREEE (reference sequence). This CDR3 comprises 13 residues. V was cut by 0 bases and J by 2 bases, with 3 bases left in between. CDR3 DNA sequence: TGTGCCAGCAGCTTGGCCACCTACAATGAGCAGTTCTTC. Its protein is CASSLATYNEQFF. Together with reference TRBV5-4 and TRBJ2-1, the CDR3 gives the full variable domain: ETGVTQSPTHLIKTRGQQVTLRCSSQSGHNTVSWYQQALGQGPQFIFQYYREEENGRGNFPPRFSGLQFPNYSSELNVNALELDDSALYLCASSLATYNEQFFGPGTRLTVL.

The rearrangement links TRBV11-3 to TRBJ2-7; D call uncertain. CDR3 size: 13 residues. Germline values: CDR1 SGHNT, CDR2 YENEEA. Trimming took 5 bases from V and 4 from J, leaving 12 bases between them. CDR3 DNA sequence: TGTGCCAGCAGCCAGACGGACGGTTACGAGCAGTACTTC. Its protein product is CASSQTDGYEQYF.

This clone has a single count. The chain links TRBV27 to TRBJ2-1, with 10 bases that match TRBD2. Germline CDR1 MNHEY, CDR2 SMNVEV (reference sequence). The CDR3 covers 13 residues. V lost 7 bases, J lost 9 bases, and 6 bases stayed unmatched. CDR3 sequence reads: CASKASGGVEQFF. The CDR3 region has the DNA TGTGCCAGCAAGGCTAGCGGGGGTGTTGAGCAGTTCTTC.

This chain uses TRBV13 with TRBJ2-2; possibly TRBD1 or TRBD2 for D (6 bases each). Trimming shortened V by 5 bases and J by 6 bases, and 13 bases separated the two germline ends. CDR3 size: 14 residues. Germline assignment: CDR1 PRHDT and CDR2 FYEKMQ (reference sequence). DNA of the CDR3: TGTGCCAGCAGCCCCCAGGGGAGGCCCGGGGAGCTGTTTTTT. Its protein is CASSPQGRPGELFF. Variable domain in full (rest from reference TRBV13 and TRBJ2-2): AAGVIQSPRHLIKEKRETATLKCYPIPRHDTVYWYQQGPGQDPQFLISFYEKMQSDKGSIPDRFSAQQFSDYHSELNMSSLELGDSALYFCASSPQGRPGELFFGEGSRLTVL.

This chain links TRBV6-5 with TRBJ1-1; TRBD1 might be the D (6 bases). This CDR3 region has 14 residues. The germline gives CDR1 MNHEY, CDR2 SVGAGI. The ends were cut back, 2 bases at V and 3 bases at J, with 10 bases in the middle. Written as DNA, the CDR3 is TGTGCCAGCAGTTACCTGGACAGATACACTGAAGCTTTCTTT. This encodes CASSYLDRYTEAFF.